Here is one T cell receptor (beta chain) with its context. The sample is drawn from a study of blood T cell repertoires in COVID-19. About the research overall: Sites across the United States, Italy and Spain contributed samples from acute and convalescent COVID-19. PBMCs, B-cell-depleted T cells, or T cells were the source of the cDNA or gDNA that made up the material.

Germline assignment: CDR1 SGHVS and CDR2 FQNEAQ. The V gene end was trimmed by 1 base and the J gene end by 3 bases; junction bases not matched to a gene: 15. The CDR3 extends over 20 amino acids. Seattle patient enrollment occurred during active infection, with longitudinal follow-up thereafter. TCRdb's copy holds only in-frame clones and misses some; the assay was immunoSEQ multiplex PCR. Of some 250,000 clones in the sample, about 87% were seen once. V is TRBV7-8 and J is TRBJ2-7; 13 positions agree with TRBD2. The sequenced sample consisted of peripheral blood. The sequence was obtained from a woman in her sixties or seventies with COVID-19, enrolled during active disease. The chain's CDR3 is CASSLGTSGSSDRTSYEQYF. DNA of the CDR3: TGTGCCAGCAGCTTAGGGACTAGCGGGAGTAGCGACCGCACAAGCTACGAGCAGTACTTC.